This TCR beta chain is drawn from a study of blood T cell repertoires in COVID-19. Study details: Researchers got acute and convalescent COVID-19 samples from the United States, Italy and Spain. T cells, B-cell-depleted T cells, or PBMCs supplied cDNA or gDNA.

Only a few counts were recorded for this clone. Germline-derived CDR1 and CDR2 are SGHRS and YFSETQ. The CDR3 spans 16 residues. The V segment lost 5 bases and the J segment 8 bases; nucleotides outside the gene matches: 13. Original methodology: From reference gene primer amplification, estimates of nucleated cell counts were derived. Method: immunoSEQ multiplex PCR; TCRdb's copy keeps in-frame clones and lacks some. The DNA gave D and trimming, while V, J and clone size come from that table. The sample lists 95,000 to 110,000 clones, 82% occurring once. J is TRBJ1-4 and V is TRBV5-1; 9 bases are a match to TRBD1. The specimen sequenced was peripheral blood. The receptor was derived from a man aged 60-69 years with acute or convalescent COVID-19. CDR3 sequence: CASSHGAGQGYEKLFF. The CDR3 bases are TGCGCCAGCAGTCACGGGGCGGGACAGGGATACGAAAAACTGTTTTTT. The whole variable domain, filled in from reference TRBV5-1 and TRBJ1-4, reads KAGVTQTPRYLIKTRGQQVTLSCSPISGHRSVSWYQQTPGQGLQFLFEYFSETQRNKGNFPGRFSGRQFSNSRSEMNVSTLELGDSALYLCASSHGAGQGYEKLFFGSGTQLSVL.